This T cell receptor (beta chain) was identified in a study of blood T cell repertoires in COVID-19. Study in general: Spain, Italy and the United States supplied samples that represented acute and convalescent COVID-19. T cells, B-cell-depleted T cells, or PBMCs supplied cDNA or gDNA.

The CDR3 contains 17 residues. V was cut by 2 bases and J by 0 bases, with 15 bases left in between. Per the germline V gene, CDR1 is SGHDT and CDR2 is YYEEEE. The table came from immunoSEQ multiplex PCR; TCRdb's copy has only in-frame clones and leaves some out. The sample lists 150,000 to 200,000 clones, approximately 90% seen once, with 10% in the top ten. Seattle's enrolled individuals joined amid active infection and were then monitored longitudinally. The sequence came from a woman between 65 and 79 years old with COVID-19, enrolled during active disease. This chain links TRBV5-6 with TRBJ1-3; maybe TRBD1 (6 bases). The sample consisted of peripheral blood. As DNA, the CDR3 is TGTGCCAGCAGCTTATACGGACAGACGAGCTCTGGAAACACCATATATTTT. Protein sequence: CASSLYGQTSSGNTIYF. Supplemented by reference TRBV5-6 and TRBJ1-3, the full variable domain reads DAGVTQSPTHLIKTRGQQVTLRCSPKSGHDTVSWYQQALGQGPQFIFQYYEEEERQRGNFPDRFSGHQFPNYSSELNVNALLLGDSALYLCASSLYGQTSSGNTIYFGEGSWLTVV.